Listed below are T cell receptor beta chains from one sample, sequenced in a study of shared T cell receptors in the human thymus. The data were produced by immunoSEQ multiplex PCR, yet TCRdb's version contains in-frame clones alone and is incomplete. The sample lists about 610,000 clones, approximately 88% seen once, with 0.0095% to 0.012% in the top ten. A further study also used this sample, focusing on human thymus T cells.

Sequenced material: thymocytes. These receptors came from a boy under three years old with a congenital heart defect. The CDR3 runs from the conserved cysteine through the conserved F or W. D genes are given only for firm matches. Size is stated for part of the rows, as once, few or many counts, or as a class when the clone is expanded.

>TRBD1|TRBV7-9|TRBJ1-2|.
TGTGCCAGCAGCTTAAAACAGGGGGCCAATCCCTATGGCTACACCTTC
CASSLKQGANPYGYTF
>TRBD2|TRBV10-2|TRBJ2-3|.
TGCGCCAGTAGCGGGGGGCACACAGATACGCAGTATTTT
CASSGGHTDTQYF
>.|TRBV6-6|TRBJ2-7|.
TGTGCCAGCGGCCAGCGCCCCTACGAGCAGTACTTC
CASGQRPYEQYF
>TRBD1|TRBV12-5|TRBJ2-7|.
TGTGCTAGTTCGGAGGGACAGGGGGTGACTGAGCAGTACTTC
CASSEGQGVTEQYF
>TRBD1|TRBV28|TRBJ2-6|.
TGTGCCAGCAGTACAACCAGGGGGTCCCACTCTCGGGCCAACGTCCTGACTTTC
CASSTTRGSHSRANVLTF
>TRBD1|TRBV6-8|TRBJ2-5|few
TGTGCCAACACAACGGCGAGGGGGCGAGAGACCCAGTACTTC
CANTTARGRETQYF
>.|TRBV28|TRBJ1-5|.
TGTGCCAGCAGTTTCCCGGCGGAGGTTAGCAATCAGCCCCAGCATTTT
CASSFPAEVSNQPQHF
>.|TRBV5-8|TRBJ2-6|few
TGTGCCAGCAGCTTGGGGGCCCGGACACGTCGCTCTGGGGCCAACGTCCTGACTTTC
CASSLGARTRRSGANVLTF
>TRBD1|TRBV10-1|TRBJ1-1|.
TGCGCCAGCAGTGAGTGGACAGGGGGCACTGAAGCTTTCTTT
CASSEWTGGTEAFF
>TRBD2|TRBV20-1|TRBJ2-7|.
TGCAGTGCCGGACGGGGGGACTTC
CSAGRGDF
>TRBD1|TRBV18|TRBJ1-5|.
TGTGCCAGCTCTGATCTCCTTCCGGGACAGCGACAATATAGCAATCAGCCCCAGCATTTT
CASSDLLPGQRQYSNQPQHF
>TRBD1|TRBV25-1|TRBJ2-2|.
TGTGCCAGCAGTGAATTGGGGACAGAGGGCACCGGGGAGCTGTTTTTT
CASSELGTEGTGELFF
>.|TRBV4-3|TRBJ2-3|.
TGCGCCAGCAGCCAATCCGGAGCGGCAGATACGCAGTATTTT
CASSQSGAADTQYF
>TRBD2|TRBV4-3|TRBJ2-5|.
TGCGCCAGCAGCCAAGAAATAAGCGGGAGGAGACATGAGACCCAGTACTTC
CASSQEISGRRHETQYF
>TRBD2|TRBV7-9|TRBJ2-3|.
TGTGCCAGCACTAGACTAGCGGGTCTCACAGATACGCAGTATTTT
CASTRLAGLTDTQYF
>TRBD2|TRBV29-1|TRBJ2-1|.
TGCAGCTTCCGCGGGGGCAATGAGCAGTTCTTC
CSFRGGNEQFF
>.|TRBV6-1|TRBJ1-5|.
TGTGCCAGCCGCGGGACTTCTTATCAGCCCCAGCATTTT
CASRGTSYQPQHF
>TRBD2|TRBV5-1|TRBJ2-7|.
TGCGCCAGCAGCTCGACTAGCGGGAGTTCAGCCGAGCAGTACTTC
CASSSTSGSSAEQYF
>.|TRBV29-1|TRBJ2-2|.
TGCAGCGCCTGGGAGTGGAACACCGGGGAGCTGTTTTTT
CSAWEWNTGELFF
>TRBD1|TRBV7-2|TRBJ2-1|.
TGTGCCAGCAGATACGACAGGGGGAGGTTTTGGGTTCCCAATGAGCAGTTCTTC
CASRYDRGRFWVPNEQFF